This T cell receptor (beta chain) was captured by sequencing in a study of blood T cell repertoires in COVID-19 (dated by TCRdb to the early 2020s). Regarding the research as a whole: Samples from collaborators originated in the United States, Italy and Spain and spanned both the acute and convalescent phases of COVID-19. Where available, HLA class I and class II types were obtained from metadata supplied by the sample provider rather than from assay-based typing. The prospective study material was composed of cDNA or gDNA derived from T cells, B-cell-depleted T cells, or PBMCs. Subjects who had been exposed to COVID-19, were actively infected with it, or had recovered from it provided the deeply sampled blood TCRbeta repertoires that made up the dataset. The samples were drawn from two sources: the first 160 participants of the ongoing ImmuneRACE study, and 1,000 to 1,500 subjects contributed by 6 global collaborators. Sample metadata almost always included a de-identified subject ID, COVID-19 status, age in years and sex. The repertoires were made available in a free public database intended to serve as a resource for research on the immune response to SARS-CoV-2.

TCRbeta CDR3 regions were amplified from genomic DNA using the immunoSEQ Assay, a bias-controlled multiplex PCR. On the authors' methods: Nucleated cell counts per sample were estimated from amplification of reference gene primers within the assay. To quantify the absolute abundance of each unique TCRbeta CDR3 rearrangement, sequence reads were collapsed and filtered. For each sample, productive Simpson clonality was calculated by taking the square root of Simpson's diversity index across productive rearrangements. TCRdb provides this immuneACCESS table in a form limited to in-frame rearrangements. Some clones are lacking; in checked studies, under half of them reflect an unresolved V gene, and why the rest are absent is not known. V and J calls and clone size are as listed in that table; D and trimming were resolved from the DNA. The sample yields some 120,000 clones; about four fifths were counted once. Clones ranked in the top ten supply approximately 18% of the sample.

General conclusions and limits of the study: Clinical and demographic metadata were provided uncurated, with the amount varying by source and participant.

One collaborating source in Seattle enrolled patients during active infection and followed them longitudinally through the course of disease. Whole blood was collected in K2EDTA tubes by collaborating institutions according to the institutions' own protocols. For TCRbeta analysis, collaborators shipped samples as frozen whole blood, isolated PBMCs, or DNA extracted from either of those sample types. Notes on this clone: This receptor's antigen is unknown. There are no base qualities to consult, and no much larger clone falls within one base.

Based on the germline V gene (reference sequence), the CDR1 and CDR2 sequences are LGHDT and YNNKEL. V is trimmed back by 5 bases and J by 1 base, and the junction contains 6 bases that no gene match accounts for. Measured from the cysteine to the phenylalanine, the CDR3 is 15 residues long. The DNA shown is the 45-base CDR3, in frame from base 1. The sequence derives from a man between 25 and 39 years old with COVID-19, enrolled during active disease. Sequenced sample: peripheral blood. The sequence is built from TRBV3-1 (or the pseudogene TRBV3-2) and TRBJ2-7, with 9 bases in between that match TRBD2. In nucleotide form, the sequence is TGTGCCAGCAGCGTAAGCGGGAGGCCTTCCTACGAGCAGTACTTC. The encoded protein is CASSVSGRPSYEQYF.